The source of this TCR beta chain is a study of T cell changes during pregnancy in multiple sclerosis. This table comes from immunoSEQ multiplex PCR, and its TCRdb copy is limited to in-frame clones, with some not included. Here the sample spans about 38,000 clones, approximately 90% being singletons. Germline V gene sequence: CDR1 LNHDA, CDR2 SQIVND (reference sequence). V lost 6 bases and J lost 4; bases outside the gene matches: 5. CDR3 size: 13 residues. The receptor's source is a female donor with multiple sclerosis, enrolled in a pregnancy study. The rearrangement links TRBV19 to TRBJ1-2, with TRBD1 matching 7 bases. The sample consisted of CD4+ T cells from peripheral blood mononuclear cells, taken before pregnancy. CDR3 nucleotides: TGTGCCAGTAGGCCGGACAGGACCTATGGCTACACCTTC. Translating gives CASRPDRTYGYTF.